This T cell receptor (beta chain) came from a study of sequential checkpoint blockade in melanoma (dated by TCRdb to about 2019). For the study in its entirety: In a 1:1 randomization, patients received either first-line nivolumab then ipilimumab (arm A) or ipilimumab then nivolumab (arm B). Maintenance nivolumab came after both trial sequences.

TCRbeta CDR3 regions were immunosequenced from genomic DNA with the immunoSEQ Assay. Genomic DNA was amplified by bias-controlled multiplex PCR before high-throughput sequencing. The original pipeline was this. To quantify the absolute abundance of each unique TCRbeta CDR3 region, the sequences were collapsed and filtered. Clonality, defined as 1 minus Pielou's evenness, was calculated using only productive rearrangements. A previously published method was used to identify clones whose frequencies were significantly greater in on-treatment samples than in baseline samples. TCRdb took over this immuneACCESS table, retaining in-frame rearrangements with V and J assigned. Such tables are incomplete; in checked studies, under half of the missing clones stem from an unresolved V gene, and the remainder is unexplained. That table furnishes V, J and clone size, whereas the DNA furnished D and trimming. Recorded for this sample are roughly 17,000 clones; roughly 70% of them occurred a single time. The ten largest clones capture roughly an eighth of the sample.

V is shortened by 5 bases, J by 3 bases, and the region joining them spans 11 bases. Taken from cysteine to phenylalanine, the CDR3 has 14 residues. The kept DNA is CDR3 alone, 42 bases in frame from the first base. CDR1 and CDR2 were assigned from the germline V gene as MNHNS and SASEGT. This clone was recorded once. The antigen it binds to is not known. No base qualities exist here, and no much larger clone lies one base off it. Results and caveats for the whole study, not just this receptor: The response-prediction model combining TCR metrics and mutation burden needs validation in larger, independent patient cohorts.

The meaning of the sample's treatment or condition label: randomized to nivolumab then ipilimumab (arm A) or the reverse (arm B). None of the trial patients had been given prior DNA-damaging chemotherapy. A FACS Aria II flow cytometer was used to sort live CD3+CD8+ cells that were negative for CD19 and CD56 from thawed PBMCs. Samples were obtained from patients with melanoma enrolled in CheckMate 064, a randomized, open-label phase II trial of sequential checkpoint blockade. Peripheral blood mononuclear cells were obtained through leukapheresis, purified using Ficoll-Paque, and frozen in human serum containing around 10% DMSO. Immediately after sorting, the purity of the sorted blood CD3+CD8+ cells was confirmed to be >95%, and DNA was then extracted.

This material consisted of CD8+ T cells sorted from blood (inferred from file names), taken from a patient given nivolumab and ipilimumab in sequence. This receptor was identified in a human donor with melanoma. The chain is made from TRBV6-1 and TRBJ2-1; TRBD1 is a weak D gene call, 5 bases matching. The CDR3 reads CASSQDRDYNEQFF. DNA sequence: TGTGCCAGCAGTCAAGACAGAGACTACAATGAGCAGTTCTTC.